This T cell receptor (beta chain) was recovered during a study of shared clonotypes between healthy human individuals. For the study at large: A few men and two women, aged 18 to 49, were donors.

Genomic DNA of every subset was divided equally among multiple immunoSEQ plates. Assay: immunoSEQ multiplex PCR; the TCRdb copy retains only in-frame clones and omits some. The sample includes about 2.4 million clones, 93% seen only once; the top ten take roughly 0.36%. Regarding the study as a whole: Enrolling few donors narrowed the genetic and exposure-history diversity that was represented. The four-donor shared clonotypes exceeded non-shared clonotypes in generation probability, with non-shared ones scoring lower.

For this clone: What it recognizes is unknown.

The sequencing sample was made of naive CD4+ T cells from PBMCs. Subset given: CD45RA+ positively selected. The sequence was obtained from a young man in good health. Some clones in this sample may be carry-over from other donors' samples.

CDR3 nucleotide sequence: TGCGCCAGCAGCCAAGATCAATTTATGTCCCGAAGTATCCTCCACTTT. It yields the protein CASSQDQFMSRSILHF. V and J are TRBV4-3 and TRBJ1-6; D gene ambiguous. The germline V gene encodes CDR1 LGHNA and CDR2 YSLEER. The CDR3 covers 16 residues. Between the trimmed V and J ends, which lost 0 bases and 15 bases, there was a span of 21 bases.